This T cell receptor beta chain was documented in a study of Graves' ophthalmopathy and Graves' hyperthyroidism. As for the study in general: Peripheral blood (taken before any treatment) was collected at initial diagnosis.

This clonotype was detected only once. As yet, its antigen is unknown. Every ophthalmopathy donor presented moderate-to-severe activity, CAS ≥3, NOSPECS ≥4 and duration under 3 months. Findings and caveats of the study: A classifier, a 13-signature model, separated ophthalmopathy from stable hyperthyroidism with approximately 87% sensitivity and less than 83% specificity. With a specificity of just under 75% and a sensitivity of around 71%, the model predicted ophthalmopathy progression.

Germline assignment: CDR1 LNHDA and CDR2 SQIVND (reference sequence). With 8 bases clipped from V and 4 bases from J, the junction kept 10 bases outside the gene matches. CDR3 length: 15 amino acids. Researchers took RNA transcripts and amplified TCR beta CDR3 regions from them. First-round RT-PCR used HTBI primers; second-round multiplex PCR followed. TCRdb redid the calling of the multiplex PCR reads with MiXCR, one entry per CDR3 protein. The sample records around 40,000 distinct CDR3 sequences, approximately 52% being singletons. The chain joins TRBV19 to TRBJ2-3; 9 positions match TRBD2. The source of this sequence is an adult man with Graves' ophthalmopathy. The sequenced sample consisted of peripheral blood. The CDR3 here is CASALGGRGSDTQYF. For the CDR3, the DNA is TGTGCCAGTGCCCTCGGCGGGAGGGGATCAGATACGCAGTATTTT.